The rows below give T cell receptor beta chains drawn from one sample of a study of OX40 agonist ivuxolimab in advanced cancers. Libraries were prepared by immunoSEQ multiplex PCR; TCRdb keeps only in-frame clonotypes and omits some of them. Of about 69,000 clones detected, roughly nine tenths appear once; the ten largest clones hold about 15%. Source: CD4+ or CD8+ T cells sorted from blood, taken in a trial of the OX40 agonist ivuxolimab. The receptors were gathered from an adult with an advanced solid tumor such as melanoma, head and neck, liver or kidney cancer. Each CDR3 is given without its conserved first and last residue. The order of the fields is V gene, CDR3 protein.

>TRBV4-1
ASSHLSNGEDEQY
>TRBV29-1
SVGEGVGTEAF
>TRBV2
ASSERGSGNTIY
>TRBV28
ASSLFRASTDTQY
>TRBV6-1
ASIYGGNTIY
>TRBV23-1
ASSQSSEY
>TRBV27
ASRQGYQPQH
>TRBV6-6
ASSYSDRLDYGYT
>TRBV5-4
ASSLVVVGHSTDTQY
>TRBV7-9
ASSFSQGYNEQF
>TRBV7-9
ASSFGTNNANEQF
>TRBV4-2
ASSQELLYEQY
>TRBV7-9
ASRPGTRFSYGELF
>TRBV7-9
ASSLTDSRNEKLF
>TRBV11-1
ATTESGGNNEQF
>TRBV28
ASSLSAAYEQY
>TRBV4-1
ASSQDPVEVTGGNGYT
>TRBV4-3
ASSQDRKDTQY
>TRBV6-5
ASSYRVPGWGNTIY
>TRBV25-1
ASSSYNEQF
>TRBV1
TTRSKQGNYEQY
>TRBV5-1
ASSFHRLAGGEEQF
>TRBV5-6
ASSLATGAPPYEAF
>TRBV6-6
ASSYWVGADTGELF
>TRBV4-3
ASSPQGGNEQF
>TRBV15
ATSGYENQETQY
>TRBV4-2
ASSRELGAGYGYT
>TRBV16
ASSQAGGFTDTQY
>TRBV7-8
ASSLLPSDEKLF
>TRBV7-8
ASSFRGFGLIQETQY
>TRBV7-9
ASSPTLPTGELF
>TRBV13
ASSLSGGTDTQY
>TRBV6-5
ASSYFPDSANYEQY
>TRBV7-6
ASSSGAGRPTYEQY
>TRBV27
ASSIGEGSYNEQF
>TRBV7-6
ASSATNYEQY
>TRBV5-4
ASSLGTSSEQY
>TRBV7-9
ASTPLGAHEQY
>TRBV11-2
ASRQGNYGYT
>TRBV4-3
ASSQEGLAGGPVTGELF
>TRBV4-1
ASSQAISLTGEAF
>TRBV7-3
ASSLTAGQANTGELF